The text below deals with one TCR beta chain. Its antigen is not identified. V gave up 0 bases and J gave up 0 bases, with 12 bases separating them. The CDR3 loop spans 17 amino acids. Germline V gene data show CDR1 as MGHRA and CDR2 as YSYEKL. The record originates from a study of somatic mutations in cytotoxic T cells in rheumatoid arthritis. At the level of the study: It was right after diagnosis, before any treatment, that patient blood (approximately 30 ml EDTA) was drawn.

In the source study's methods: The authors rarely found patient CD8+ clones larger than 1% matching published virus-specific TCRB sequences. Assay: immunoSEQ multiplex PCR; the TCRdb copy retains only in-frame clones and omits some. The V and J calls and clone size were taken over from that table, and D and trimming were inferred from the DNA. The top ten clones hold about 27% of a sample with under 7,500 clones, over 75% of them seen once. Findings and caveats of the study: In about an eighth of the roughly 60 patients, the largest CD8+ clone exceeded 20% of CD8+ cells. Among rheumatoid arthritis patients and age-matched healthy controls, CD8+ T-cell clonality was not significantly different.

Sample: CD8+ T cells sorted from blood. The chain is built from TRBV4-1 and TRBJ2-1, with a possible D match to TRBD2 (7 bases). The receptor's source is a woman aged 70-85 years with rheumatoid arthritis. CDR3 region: CASSQDLRGGSYNEQFF. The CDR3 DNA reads TGCGCCAGCAGCCAAGATCTGAGGGGGGGCTCCTACAATGAGCAGTTCTTC.